This T cell receptor beta chain was retrieved from a study of low-dose radiotherapy and immunotherapy resistance in tumors. Priming of first-strand cDNA relied on TRAV- and TRBV-specific primers (covering alpha and beta chains). The PCR that amplified TCRs ran for about 20 cycles, relying on a constant-region primer and a V-primer adapter. TCRdb ran MiXCR on the reads and lists one entry per CDR3 protein. The profile shows tens of thousands of distinct CDR3 sequences, 9.4% of them singletons. Noted time point: before trial treatment. At least ten counts were recorded for this clonotype. Trimming at V came to 2 bases and at J to 4 bases, leaving 3 bases not matched to a gene. CDR3 length: 15 amino acids. The germline V gene has CDR1 MDHEN and CDR2 SYDVKM.

The genes are TRBV28 and TRBJ2-2, with 8 bases matching TRBD1. The sequence was collected from a male donor with prostate cancer. Material: PBMCs, obtained before treatment. CDR3 DNA sequence: TGTGCCAGCAGTTTACGGACAGGGAGCACCGGGGAGCTGTTTTTT. Translated, it gives CASSLRTGSTGELFF.